Detailed here is one T cell receptor (beta chain). This clonotype was seen more than once but under ten times. This receptor's antigen is unknown. Within one base of it there is no much larger clone, and no base qualities were kept. These data originate in a study of early T cells in non-severe SARS-CoV-2 infection listed by TCRdb under 2021. For context, the study as a whole: Bulk RNA from unsorted whole blood was used for TCR sequencing, so alpha and beta chains could not be paired.

Libraries were constructed by 5' RACE. Instrument used: NextSeq 500. In the TCR library protocol, unique molecular identifiers were attached to individual cDNA molecules to correct for PCR bias and sequencing error. Both TCR alpha and beta chains were sequenced, and tight co-correlation was observed between alpha and beta sequence abundances in each sample. From the authors' description of their analysis: V gene, J gene and CDR3 annotation of TCR sequences was performed with Decombinator V4. TCRs were defined as expanded if a significant change between any two time points was detected under a Poisson model with p below 0.0001. TCR abundances were normalised to the total number of TCRs sequenced per sample and were expressed as counts per million. TRAV1-2 paired with TRAJ12, TRAJ20 or TRAJ33 defined MAIT TCRs, while TRAV10 paired with TRAJ18 defined iNKT TCRs. VDJdb, accessed 1 November 2021, was searched for CMV, EBV and SARS-CoV-2 annotated TCRs, excluding TCRs annotated for multiple antigens. TCRdb took the public reads, trimmed them with fastp at Q25, ran MiXCR for clone calling and kept in-frame beta chains. For every CDR3 protein sequence, its rows merge into one entry that carries the most common genes and DNA. What appears here as the V and J calls and clone size reflects TCRdb's work, not the paper's. The sample profile shows tens of thousands of distinct CDR3 sequences; approximately 6.5% of them were found once. About 20% of the sample is held by the ten biggest clonotypes.

The paper as a whole reports these results and caveats: Matching against VDJdb was skewed toward anti-spike CD8 responses, likely underestimated virus-specific expansions, and missed private and CD4 specificities.

Including the terminal cysteine and phenylalanine, the CDR3 comprises 13 residues. The only DNA kept is the CDR3, 39 bases in frame from the first base. CDR1 and CDR2, looked up from the germline V gene, are SGHTA and FQGNSA. The V end loses 2 bases and the J end loses 1 base, and a stretch of 5 bases separates them. Set within a cohort of healthcare workers in London, UK, this nested case-control study involved weekly PCR testing of nasopharyngeal swabs along with blood sampling. Healthcare workers were enrolled in the week of the UK lockdown, from 23 to 31 March 2020, and were followed every week for up to about 16 weeks.

This TCR came from an adult who was a healthcare worker with PCR-confirmed SARS-CoV-2 infection or an uninfected control (not recorded which). The chain is assembled from TRBV7-2 and TRBJ1-1; no D gene can be assigned with confidence. The sequences come from whole blood, collected at baseline. The CDR3 is CASSLYENTEAFF. The bases read TGTGCCAGCAGCTTATATGAGAACACTGAAGCTTTCTTT. With all but the CDR3 taken from the reference TRBV7-2 and TRBJ1-1 genes, the full variable domain is: GAGVSQSPSNKVTEKGKDVELRCDPISGHTALYWYRQSLGQGLEFLIYFQGNSAPDKSGLPSDRFSAERTGGSVSTLTIQRTQQEDSAVYLCASSLYENTEAFFGQGTRLTVV.